This T cell receptor beta chain was retrieved from a study of blood T cell repertoires in COVID-19. Turning to the study itself: Sources were T cells, B-cell-depleted T cells, or PBMCs; the material itself was cDNA or gDNA.

Trimming pared 7 bases from V and 3 bases from J, leaving 16 bases between. The CDR3 is made up of 14 amino acids. Germline V gene data show CDR1 as LNHDA and CDR2 as SQIVND (reference sequence). Per the authors' pipeline: Amplification with reference gene primers provided the estimates of nucleated cell counts. The data were produced by immunoSEQ multiplex PCR, yet TCRdb's version contains in-frame clones alone and is incomplete. V and J calls and clone size come straight from that table; D and trimming were deduced from the DNA. The top ten clones hold 2.5% to 3% of a sample with some 270,000 clones, approximately 89% of them seen once.

This TCR came from a man aged 35 to 55 who had been exposed to COVID-19. The rearrangement uses TRBV19 and TRBJ2-7; tentative D call: TRBD2 (5 bases). Input material: PBMCs or T cells enriched from blood (not recorded which). The CDR3 reads CASTPGGRFYEQYF. As DNA, the CDR3 is TGTGCCAGTACCCCCGGAGGCAGATTCTACGAGCAGTACTTC.